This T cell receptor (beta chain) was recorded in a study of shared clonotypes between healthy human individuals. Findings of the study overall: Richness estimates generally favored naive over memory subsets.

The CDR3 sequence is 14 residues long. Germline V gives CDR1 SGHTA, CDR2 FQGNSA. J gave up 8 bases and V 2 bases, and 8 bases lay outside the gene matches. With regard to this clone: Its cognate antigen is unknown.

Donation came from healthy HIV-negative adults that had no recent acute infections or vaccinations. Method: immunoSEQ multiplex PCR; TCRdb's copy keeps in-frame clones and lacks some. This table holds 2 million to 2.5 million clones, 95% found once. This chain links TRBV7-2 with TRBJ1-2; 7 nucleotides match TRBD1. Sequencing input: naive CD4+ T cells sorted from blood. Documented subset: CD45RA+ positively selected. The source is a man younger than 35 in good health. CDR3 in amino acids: CASSLKQGTGGYTF. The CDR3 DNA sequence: TGTGCCAGCAGCTTAAAACAGGGGACGGGCGGCTACACCTTC.